One and the same sample provided the 26 T cell receptor beta chains below, sequenced in a study of T cell repertoires in cytomegalovirus infection (dated by TCRdb to the late 2010s). Instrument on record: Illumina HiSeq 1500. The public reads were run again by TCRdb, first through fastp at Q25 and then through MiXCR, and only productive beta chains were kept. Every distinct CDR3 protein forms one entry, paired with its most common genes and DNA. In all, the sample holds about 330,000 distinct CDR3 sequences, and 8% to 9.5% of those were seen once. The ten top clones hold 4.3% of the sample. Material for sequencing was PBMCs. All receptors come from a human donor in good health (CMV status not recorded). Some clones in this sample may be carry-over from other donors' samples.

This chain connects TRBV20-1 to TRBJ2-3, with 8 nucleotides matching TRBD2. The V gene end was trimmed by 4 bases and the J gene end by 2 bases; junction bases not matched to a gene: 11. Germline V gene sequence: CDR1 DFQATT, CDR2 SNEGSKA (reference sequence). This CDR3 has 16 residues. CDR3: CSANSYLAGFTDTQYF. For the CDR3, the DNA is TGCAGTGCTAATTCCTATTTAGCGGGGTTCACAGATACGCAGTATTTT.

This CDR3 is CASSWGVGYQETQYF. DNA of the CDR3: TGTGCCAGCAGTTGGGGGGTCGGGTACCAAGAGACCCAGTACTTC. V gene TRBV12-3 or TRBV12-4 combines with J gene TRBJ2-5; a possible D gene is TRBD2 (6 bases). Trimming left V 4 bases short and J 0 bases short, with 12 bases between. The CDR3 contains 15 residues.

This clonotype was seen a handful of times. This sequence joins TRBV11-2 and TRBJ2-7, with D perhaps matching TRBD1 (6 bases). Trimming took off 5 bases at V and 5 bases at J, with 16 bases between the two ends. Germline V gene lookup returns CDR1 SGHAT and CDR2 FQNNGV. This CDR3 has 14 amino acids. The CDR3 DNA reads as TGTGCCAGCAGCCCAGTCGGCAGGGGCCACGAGCAGTACTTC. Its translation is CASSPVGRGHEQYF.

This clonotype was counted between two and nine times. The chain is built from TRBV11-2 and TRBJ2-4, with D perhaps given as TRBD1 or TRBD2 (5 bases each). The ends were cut back, 0 bases at V and 3 bases at J, with 9 bases in the middle. Germline V CDR1 and CDR2: SGHAT, FQNNGV. The CDR3 is 15 amino acids. The CDR3 DNA is TGTGCCAGCAGCTTAGAGAGGGGTTTCAAAAACATTCAGTACTTC. It is translated as CASSLERGFKNIQYF.

The chain couples TRBV6-1 to TRBJ1-2; D is ambiguous. Trimming took 8 bases from V and 11 from J, leaving 21 bases between them. The CDR3 is 13 residues long. The germline V gene has CDR1 MNHNS and CDR2 SASEGT. This CDR3 reads CASFQAGSIWYTF. Written as DNA, the CDR3 is TGTGCCAGCTTCCAGGCGGGATCAATATGGTACACCTTC.

This chain links TRBV20-1 with TRBJ1-2, with D possibly TRBD1 on 5 matching bases. The CDR3 has 13 amino acids. Between the trimmed V and J ends, which lost 6 bases and 1 base, there was a span of 12 bases. Germline assignment: CDR1 DFQATT and CDR2 SNEGSKA (reference sequence). CDR3 in amino acids: CSAPAGYNYGYTF. DNA of the CDR3: TGCAGTGCCCCTGCAGGGTATAACTATGGCTACACCTTC.

This clonotype was seen more than once but under ten times. At one boundary the junction diverges from the germline segment, which might be a read error. The chain employs TRBV20-1 and TRBJ1-5; D might be TRBD1 (6 bases). Germline values: CDR1 DFQATT, CDR2 SNEGSKA (reference sequence). CDR3 length equals 14 residues. CDR3 coding DNA: TGCAGTGCAAGAGAGGCAGGGGGCAATCAGCCCCAGCATTTT. It yields the protein CSAREAGGNQPQHF.

In the case of this clonotype: Given a much more abundant clone one base away, this may be a read error. This sequence joins TRBV12-3 or TRBV12-4 and TRBJ1-2; 7 bases align to TRBD1. The CDR3 is 12 residues long. Trimming took 9 bases from V and 5 from J; bases not matched to a gene: 6. This CDR3 reads CARSQTGYGYTF. The CDR3 DNA follows: TGTGCCAGAAGTCAGACAGGGTATGGCTACACCTTC.

The table lists this clonotype with a few counts. This chain uses TRBV6-6 with TRBJ1-5; 8 nucleotides line up with TRBD1. V shed 4 bases and J 1 base; nucleotides not matched to a gene: 9. This CDR3 comprises 17 residues. CDR1 MNHNY and CDR2 SVGAGI come from the germline V gene (reference sequence). In DNA, the CDR3 is TGTGCCAGCAGTTTCCCCGGACAGGGTACAAGCAATCAGCCCCAGCATTTT. This gives the protein CASSFPGQGTSNQPQHF.

The rearrangement joins TRBV6-2 or TRBV6-3 to TRBJ2-1; 10 bases agree with TRBD2. This CDR3 is built from 18 residues. The germline gives CDR1 MNHEY, CDR2 SVGEGT. V shed 6 bases, J shed 0 bases, and the junction held 11 bases outside the gene matches. As DNA, the CDR3 is TGTGCCAGCAGCCTTCCGGGACTAGCGTCAAGCTCCTACAATGAGCAGTTCTTC. This translates into CASSLPGLASSSYNEQFF.

In its sample, this clonotype was seen a few times. The genes are TRBV27 and TRBJ2-3; TRBD2 aligns across 10 bases. CDR3 length: 16 amino acids. Germline lookup yields CDR1 MNHEY and CDR2 SMNVEV (reference sequence). V was clipped by 6 bases and J by 2 bases; unmatched bases: 8. CDR3 DNA sequence: TGTGCCAGCAGACCCGGGACTAGCGAGTCCACAGATACGCAGTATTTT. This translates into CASRPGTSESTDTQYF.

CDR3 in DNA: TGTGCCAGCAGTCCTCCTCTGGGTGGCTACACCTTC. It translates to CASSPPLGGYTF. The V call is TRBV6-2 or TRBV6-3, the J call TRBJ1-2; D is ambiguous. The CDR3 spans 12 residues. Trimming cost V 5 bases and J 7 bases, with 11 bases left between them. CDR1 is MNHEY and CDR2 is SVGEGT in the germline V gene.

This clonotype has a count of ten or more. DNA of the CDR3: TGTGCCAGCAGTTTAGGTGGGAGGGTTGGAAATGAGCAGTTCTTC. It codes for CASSLGGRVGNEQFF. The V call is TRBV12-3 or TRBV12-4, the J call TRBJ2-1; TRBD2 agrees at 7 bases. This CDR3 contains 15 residues. The ends lost 1 base at V and 7 bases at J; junction bases unmatched: 7.

This clonotype was seen only a few times. This chain uses TRBV6-2 or TRBV6-3 with TRBJ2-1; 10 bases agree with TRBD2. After removal of 5 bases from V and 7 bases from J, the junction contained 8 bases not matched to a gene. CDR3 length: 15 amino acids. The germline V gene encodes CDR1 MNHEY and CDR2 SVGEGT. The CDR3 bases are TGTGCCAGCAGTGAGAGCGGGGGGGCCGTGAATGAGCAGTTCTTC. It translates to CASSESGGAVNEQFF.

This clonotype has more than one count but fewer than ten. The junction shows a germline mismatch at one end, possibly a read error. The gene calls are TRBV6-2 or TRBV6-3 and TRBJ2-3; maybe TRBD1 (6 bases). CDR1 is MNHEY, CDR2 SVGEGT, per germline. The CDR3 extends over 14 amino acids. The CDR3 bases are TGTGCCAGCAGTCACTCACTGAAGGGGGTGATCCCGTATTTT. Protein sequence: CASSHSLKGVIPYF.

The V call is TRBV12-3 or TRBV12-4, the J call TRBJ1-5, with D hard to call. The CDR3 sequence is 15 residues long. The germline V and J ends were trimmed by 2 bases and 3 bases, with 11 bases remaining between them. The CDR3 is CASSLNSGDNQPQHF. CDR3 in DNA: TGTGCCAGCAGTTTAAATTCTGGAGACAATCAGCCCCAGCATTTT.

This clonotype was picked up many times. J is TRBJ1-4 and V is TRBV27, with a possible D match to TRBD1 (5 bases). Germline V lookup: CDR1 MNHEY, CDR2 SMNVEV (reference sequence). This CDR3 comprises 14 residues. Trimming left V 2 bases short and J 8 bases short, with 12 bases between. This chain's CDR3 is CASSLQGLREKLFF. The CDR3 DNA reads TGTGCCAGCAGTTTACAGGGACTGAGAGAAAAACTGTTTTTT.

This clonotype was seen repeatedly, ten times or more. This sequence joins TRBV6-5 and TRBJ1-2; 8 bases are a match to TRBD1. The germline gives CDR1 MNHEY, CDR2 SVGAGI. With 5 bases clipped from V and 2 bases from J, the junction kept 10 bases outside the gene matches. The CDR3 extends over 16 amino acids. CDR3 nucleotides: TGTGCCAGCAGTCCTTACTTCGACAGGGGCAACTATGGCTACACCTTC. Residues: CASSPYFDRGNYGYTF.

V usage is TRBV15 and J usage is TRBJ2-5, with TRBD2 identical over 9 bases. Germline trimming cut 5 bases from V and 6 bases from J; bases unmatched to any gene: 13. This CDR3 is built from 16 residues. The V gene's germline CDR1 is LNHNV and CDR2 YYDKDF (reference sequence). CDR3 sequence reads: CATSLSRLAGAQTQYF. Written as DNA, the CDR3 is TGTGCCACCAGCTTGTCGAGATTAGCGGGGGCACAGACCCAGTACTTC.

The chain couples TRBV20-1 to TRBJ2-3; 13 positions agree with TRBD2. The CDR3 consists of 16 residues. Per the germline V gene, CDR1 is DFQATT and CDR2 is SNEGSKA (reference sequence). The J segment lost 3 bases and the V segment lost 1 base, leaving 4 bases of the junction unmatched. The CDR3 DNA follows: TGCAGTGCTAGAGTAGCGACTAGCGGGGGGACAGATACGCAGTATTTT. It codes for CSARVATSGGTDTQYF.

V and J are TRBV5-6 and TRBJ2-7; TRBD1 might be the D (5 bases). V dropped 3 bases and J dropped 2 bases, with 15 bases sitting between them. Germline loops: CDR1 SGHDT, CDR2 YYEEEE. This CDR3 contains 15 residues. CDR3 in DNA: TGTGCCAGCAGCTGGGGATCGACAGTAACCTACGAGCAGTACTTC. It specifies CASSWGSTVTYEQYF.

This chain connects TRBV25-1 to TRBJ1-2, with 9 bases aligning to TRBD1. The CDR3 totals 14 residues. Trimming cost V 1 base and J 8 bases; bases outside gene matches: 5. Germline V lookup: CDR1 MGHDK, CDR2 SYGVNS. The CDR3 sequence is CASSEWGTGLGYTF. The CDR3 nucleotides are TGTGCCAGCAGTGAATGGGGGACAGGGTTAGGCTACACCTTC.

V usage is TRBV6-1 and J usage is TRBJ2-1, with TRBD1 identical over 8 bases. The V gene's germline CDR1 is MNHNS and CDR2 SASEGT. V dropped 8 bases and J dropped 10; count of bases not matched to a gene: 10. The CDR3 length is 13 residues. CDR3 in DNA: TGTGCCAGCGTGGGACAGGCTCAGAGGGAGCAGTTCTTC. The encoded protein is CASVGQAQREQFF.

This clonotype was found many times. This chain connects TRBV7-2 to TRBJ2-7, with TRBD2 matching over 7 bases. The CDR3 has 15 amino acids. Germline loops: CDR1 SGHTA, CDR2 FQGNSA. V gave up 1 base and J gave up 3 bases; unmatched junction bases: 6. The chain's CDR3 is CASSLEGGVSYEQYF. The CDR3 nucleotides read TGTGCCAGCAGCTTAGAGGGAGGGGTAAGCTACGAGCAGTACTTC. The full variable domain, completed using reference TRBV7-2 and TRBJ2-7, is GAGVSQSPSNKVTEKGKDVELRCDPISGHTALYWYRQSLGQGLEFLIYFQGNSAPDKSGLPSDRFSAERTGGSVSTLTIQRTQQEDSAVYLCASSLEGGVSYEQYFGPGTRLTVT.

Ten or more counts support this clonotype. This sequence joins TRBV28 and TRBJ2-2; possible D gene TRBD2, 6 bases. The CDR3 is made up of 17 amino acids. The germline gives CDR1 MDHEN, CDR2 SYDVKM. V lost 3 bases and J lost 3, with 17 bases in between. CDR3 coding DNA: TGTGCCAGCAGTTTCCCCATTACCGGAGGGGACACCGGGGAGCTGTTTTTT. Translating gives CASSFPITGGDTGELFF. Using reference TRBV28 and TRBJ2-2 for the parts outside the CDR3, the full variable domain is DVKVTQSSRYLVKRTGEKVFLECVQDMDHENMFWYRQDPGLGLRLIYFSYDVKMKEKGDIPEGYSVSREKKERFSLILESASTNQTSMYLCASSFPITGGDTGELFFGEGSRLTVL.

This clonotype was recorded at least ten times. V gene TRBV7-2 combines with J gene TRBJ2-6; perhaps D is TRBD1 or TRBD2 (5 bases each). The V gene lost 5 bases and the J gene lost 0 bases, with 14 bases spanning the gap. The germline CDR1 and CDR2 sequences are SGHTA and FQGNSA. The CDR3 sequence is 17 residues long. The CDR3 sequence: CASSSQGRNSGANVLTF. DNA for the CDR3: TGTGCCAGCAGCAGCCAGGGACGGAACTCTGGGGCCAACGTCCTGACTTTC.